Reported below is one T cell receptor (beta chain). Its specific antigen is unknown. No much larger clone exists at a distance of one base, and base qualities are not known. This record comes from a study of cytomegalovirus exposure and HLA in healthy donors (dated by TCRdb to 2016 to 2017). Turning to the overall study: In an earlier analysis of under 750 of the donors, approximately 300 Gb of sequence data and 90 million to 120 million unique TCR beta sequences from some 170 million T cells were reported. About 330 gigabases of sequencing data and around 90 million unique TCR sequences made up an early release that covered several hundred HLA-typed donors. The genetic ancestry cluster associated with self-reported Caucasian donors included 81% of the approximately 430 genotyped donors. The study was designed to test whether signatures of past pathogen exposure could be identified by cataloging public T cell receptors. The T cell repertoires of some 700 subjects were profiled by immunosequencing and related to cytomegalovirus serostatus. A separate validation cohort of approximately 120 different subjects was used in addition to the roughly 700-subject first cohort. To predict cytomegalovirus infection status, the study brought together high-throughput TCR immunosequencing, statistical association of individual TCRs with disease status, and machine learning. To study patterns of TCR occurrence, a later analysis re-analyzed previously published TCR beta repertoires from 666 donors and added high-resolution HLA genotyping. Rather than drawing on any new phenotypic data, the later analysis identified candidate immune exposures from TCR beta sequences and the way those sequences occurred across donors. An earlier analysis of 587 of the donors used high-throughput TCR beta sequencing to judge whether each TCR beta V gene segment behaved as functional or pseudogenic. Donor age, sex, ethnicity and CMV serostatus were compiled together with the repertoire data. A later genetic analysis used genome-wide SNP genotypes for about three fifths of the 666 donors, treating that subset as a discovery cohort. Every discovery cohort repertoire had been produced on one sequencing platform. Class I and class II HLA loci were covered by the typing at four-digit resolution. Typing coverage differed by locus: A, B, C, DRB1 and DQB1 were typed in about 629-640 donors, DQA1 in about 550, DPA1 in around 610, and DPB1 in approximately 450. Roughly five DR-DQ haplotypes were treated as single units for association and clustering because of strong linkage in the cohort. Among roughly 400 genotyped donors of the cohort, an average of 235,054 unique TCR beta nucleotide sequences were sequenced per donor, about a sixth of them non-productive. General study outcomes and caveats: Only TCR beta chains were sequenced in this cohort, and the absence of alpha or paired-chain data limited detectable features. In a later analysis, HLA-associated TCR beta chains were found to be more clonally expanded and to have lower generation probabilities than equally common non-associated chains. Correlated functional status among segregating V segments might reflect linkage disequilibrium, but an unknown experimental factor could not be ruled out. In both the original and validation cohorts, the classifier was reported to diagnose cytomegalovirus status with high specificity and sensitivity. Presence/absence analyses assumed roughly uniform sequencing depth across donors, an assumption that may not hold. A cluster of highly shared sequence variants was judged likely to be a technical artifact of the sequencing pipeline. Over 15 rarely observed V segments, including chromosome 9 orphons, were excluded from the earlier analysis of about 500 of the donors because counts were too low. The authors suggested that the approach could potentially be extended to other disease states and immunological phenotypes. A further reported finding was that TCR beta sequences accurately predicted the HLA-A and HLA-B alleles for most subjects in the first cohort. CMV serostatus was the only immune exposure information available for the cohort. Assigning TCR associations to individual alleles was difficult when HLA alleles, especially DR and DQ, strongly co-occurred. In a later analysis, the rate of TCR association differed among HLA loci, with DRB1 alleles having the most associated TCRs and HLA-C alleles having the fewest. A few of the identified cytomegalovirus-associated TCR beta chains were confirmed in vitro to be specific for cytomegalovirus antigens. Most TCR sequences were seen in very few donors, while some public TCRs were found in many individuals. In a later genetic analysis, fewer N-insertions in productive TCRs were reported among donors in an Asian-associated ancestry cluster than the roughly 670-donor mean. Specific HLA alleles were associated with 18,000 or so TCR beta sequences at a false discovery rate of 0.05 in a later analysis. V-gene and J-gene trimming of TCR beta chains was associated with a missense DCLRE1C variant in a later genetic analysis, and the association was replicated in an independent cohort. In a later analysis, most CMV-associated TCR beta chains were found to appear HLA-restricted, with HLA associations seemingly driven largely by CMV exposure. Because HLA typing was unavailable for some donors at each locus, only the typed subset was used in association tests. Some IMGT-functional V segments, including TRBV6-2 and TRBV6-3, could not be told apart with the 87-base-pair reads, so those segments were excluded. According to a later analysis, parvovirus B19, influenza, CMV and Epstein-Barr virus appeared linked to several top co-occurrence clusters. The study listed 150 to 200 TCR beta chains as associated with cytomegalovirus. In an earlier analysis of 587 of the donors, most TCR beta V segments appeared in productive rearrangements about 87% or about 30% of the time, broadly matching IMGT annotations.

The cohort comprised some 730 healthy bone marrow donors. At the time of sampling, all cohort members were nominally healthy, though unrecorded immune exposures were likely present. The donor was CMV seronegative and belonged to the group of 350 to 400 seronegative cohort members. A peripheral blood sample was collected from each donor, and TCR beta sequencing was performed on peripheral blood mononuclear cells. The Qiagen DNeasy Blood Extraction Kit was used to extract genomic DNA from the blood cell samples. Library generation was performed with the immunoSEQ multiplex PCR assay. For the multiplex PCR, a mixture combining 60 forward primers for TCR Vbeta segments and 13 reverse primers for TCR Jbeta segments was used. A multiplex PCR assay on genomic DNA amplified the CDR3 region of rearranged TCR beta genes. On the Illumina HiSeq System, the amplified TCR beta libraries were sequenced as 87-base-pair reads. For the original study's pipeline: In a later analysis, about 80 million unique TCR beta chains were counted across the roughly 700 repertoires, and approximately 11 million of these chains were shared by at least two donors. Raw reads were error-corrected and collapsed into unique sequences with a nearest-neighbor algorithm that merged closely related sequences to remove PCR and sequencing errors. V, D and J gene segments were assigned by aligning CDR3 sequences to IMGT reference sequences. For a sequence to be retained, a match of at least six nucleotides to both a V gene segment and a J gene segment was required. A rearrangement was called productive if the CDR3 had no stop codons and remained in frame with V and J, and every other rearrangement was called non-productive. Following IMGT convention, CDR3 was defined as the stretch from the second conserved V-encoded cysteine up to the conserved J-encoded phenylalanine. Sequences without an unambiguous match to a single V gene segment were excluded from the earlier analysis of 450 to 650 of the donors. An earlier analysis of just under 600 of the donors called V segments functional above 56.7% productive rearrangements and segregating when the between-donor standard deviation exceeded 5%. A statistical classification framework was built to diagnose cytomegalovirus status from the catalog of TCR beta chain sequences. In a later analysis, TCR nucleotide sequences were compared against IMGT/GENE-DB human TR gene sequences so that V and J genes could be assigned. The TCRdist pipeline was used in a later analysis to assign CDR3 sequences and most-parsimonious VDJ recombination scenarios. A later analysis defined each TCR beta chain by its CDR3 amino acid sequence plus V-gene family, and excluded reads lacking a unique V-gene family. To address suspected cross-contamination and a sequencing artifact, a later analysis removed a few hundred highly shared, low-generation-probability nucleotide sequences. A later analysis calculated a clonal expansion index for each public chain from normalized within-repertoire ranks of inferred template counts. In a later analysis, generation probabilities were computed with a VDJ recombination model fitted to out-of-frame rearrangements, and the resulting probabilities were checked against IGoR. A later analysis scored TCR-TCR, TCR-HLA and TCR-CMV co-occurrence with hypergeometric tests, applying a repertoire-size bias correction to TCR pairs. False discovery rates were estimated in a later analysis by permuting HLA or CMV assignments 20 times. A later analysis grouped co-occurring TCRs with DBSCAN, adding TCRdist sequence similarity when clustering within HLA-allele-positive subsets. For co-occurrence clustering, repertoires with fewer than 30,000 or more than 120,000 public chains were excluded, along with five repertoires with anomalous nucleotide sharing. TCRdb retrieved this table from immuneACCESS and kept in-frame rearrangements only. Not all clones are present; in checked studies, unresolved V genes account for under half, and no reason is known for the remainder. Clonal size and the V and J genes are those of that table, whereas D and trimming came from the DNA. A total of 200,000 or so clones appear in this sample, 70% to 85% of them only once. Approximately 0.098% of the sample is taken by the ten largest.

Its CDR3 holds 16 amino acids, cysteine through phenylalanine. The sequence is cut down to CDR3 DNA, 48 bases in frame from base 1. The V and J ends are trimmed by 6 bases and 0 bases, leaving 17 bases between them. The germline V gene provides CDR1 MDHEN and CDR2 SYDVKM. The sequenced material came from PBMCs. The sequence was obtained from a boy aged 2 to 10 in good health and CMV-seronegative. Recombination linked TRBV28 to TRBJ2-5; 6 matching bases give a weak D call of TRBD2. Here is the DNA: TGTGCCAGCAGCCGCCGGGAGACTCTCGACCAAGAGACCCAGTACTTC. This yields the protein CASSRRETLDQETQYF. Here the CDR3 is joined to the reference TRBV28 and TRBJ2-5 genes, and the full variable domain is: DVKVTQSSRYLVKRTGEKVFLECVQDMDHENMFWYRQDPGLGLRLIYFSYDVKMKEKGDIPEGYSVSREKKERFSLILESASTNQTSMYLCASSRRETLDQETQYFGPGTRLLVL.